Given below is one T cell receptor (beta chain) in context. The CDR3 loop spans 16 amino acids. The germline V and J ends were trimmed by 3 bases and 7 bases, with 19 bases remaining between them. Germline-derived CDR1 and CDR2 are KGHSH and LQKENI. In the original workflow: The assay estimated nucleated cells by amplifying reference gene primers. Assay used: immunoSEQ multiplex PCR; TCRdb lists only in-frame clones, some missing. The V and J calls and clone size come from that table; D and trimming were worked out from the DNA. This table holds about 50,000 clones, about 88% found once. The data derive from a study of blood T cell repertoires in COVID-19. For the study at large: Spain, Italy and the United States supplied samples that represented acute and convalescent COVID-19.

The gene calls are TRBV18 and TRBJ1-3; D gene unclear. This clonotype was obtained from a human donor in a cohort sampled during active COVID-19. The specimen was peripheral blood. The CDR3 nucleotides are TGTGCCAGCTCACCTCGGCAGGCCTTCAGTCGGAACACCATATATTTT. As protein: CASSPRQAFSRNTIYF. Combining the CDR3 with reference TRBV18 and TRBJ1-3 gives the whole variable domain NAGVMQNPRHLVRRRGQEARLRCSPMKGHSHVYWYRQLPEEGLKFMVYLQKENIIDESGMPKERFSAEFPKEGPSILRIQQVVRGDSAAYFCASSPRQAFSRNTIYFGEGSWLTVV.